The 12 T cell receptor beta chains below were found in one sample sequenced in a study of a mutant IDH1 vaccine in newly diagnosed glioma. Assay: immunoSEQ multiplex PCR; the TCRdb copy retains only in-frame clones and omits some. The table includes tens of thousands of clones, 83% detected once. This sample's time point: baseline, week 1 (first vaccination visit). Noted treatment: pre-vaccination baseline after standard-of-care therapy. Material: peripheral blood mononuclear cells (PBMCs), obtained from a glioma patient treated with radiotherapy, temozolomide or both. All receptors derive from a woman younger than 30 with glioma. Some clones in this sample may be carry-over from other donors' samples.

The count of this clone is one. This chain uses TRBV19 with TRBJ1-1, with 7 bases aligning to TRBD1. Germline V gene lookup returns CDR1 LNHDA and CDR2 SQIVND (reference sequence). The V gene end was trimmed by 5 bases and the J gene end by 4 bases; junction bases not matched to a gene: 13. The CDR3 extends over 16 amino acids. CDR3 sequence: CASSGGKGALPTEAFF. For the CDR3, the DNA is TGTGCCAGTAGTGGGGGAAAGGGGGCGCTTCCCACTGAAGCTTTCTTT.

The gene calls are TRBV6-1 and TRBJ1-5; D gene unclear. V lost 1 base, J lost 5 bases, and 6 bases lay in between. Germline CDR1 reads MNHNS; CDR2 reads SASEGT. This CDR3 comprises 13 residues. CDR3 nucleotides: TGTGCCAGCAGTGAAGGGAGCTATCAGCCCCAGCATTTT. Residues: CASSEGSYQPQHF.

CDR3 sequence: CASSLGGANQPQHF. The DNA of the CDR3 is TGTGCCAGCAGCCTCGGGGGGGCCAATCAGCCCCAGCATTTT. This chain joins TRBV2 and TRBJ1-5; D is possibly TRBD1 (6 bases). Between the trimmed V and J ends, which lost 6 bases and 3 bases, there was a span of 12 bases. Germline V gives CDR1 SNHLY, CDR2 FYNNEI. The CDR3 extends over 14 amino acids.

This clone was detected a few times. For the CDR3, the DNA is TGTGCCAGTAGTACCTCCCGGGGCAGGGGAGCTCCTGGGGCCAACGTCCTGACTTTC. It specifies CASSTSRGRGAPGANVLTF. This sequence joins TRBV19 and TRBJ2-6; D perhaps matches TRBD1 (6 bases). This CDR3 spans 19 amino acids. Trimming stripped 4 bases from V and 2 bases from J, with 21 bases between. Germline CDR1 is LNHDA and CDR2 is SQIVND (reference sequence).

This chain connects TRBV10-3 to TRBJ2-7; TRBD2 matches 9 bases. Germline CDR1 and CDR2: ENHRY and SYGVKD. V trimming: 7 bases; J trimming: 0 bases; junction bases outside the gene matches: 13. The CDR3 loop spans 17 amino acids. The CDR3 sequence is CAITSPLAGPNSYEQYF. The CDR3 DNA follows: TGTGCCATCACCAGCCCCCTAGCGGGACCCAACTCCTACGAGCAGTACTTC.

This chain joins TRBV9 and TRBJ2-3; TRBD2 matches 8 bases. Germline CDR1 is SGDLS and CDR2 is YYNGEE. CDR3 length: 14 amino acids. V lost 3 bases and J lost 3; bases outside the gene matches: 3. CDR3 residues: CASSAPGGTDTQYF. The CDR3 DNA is TGTGCCAGCAGCGCCCCGGGGGGGACAGATACGCAGTATTTT.

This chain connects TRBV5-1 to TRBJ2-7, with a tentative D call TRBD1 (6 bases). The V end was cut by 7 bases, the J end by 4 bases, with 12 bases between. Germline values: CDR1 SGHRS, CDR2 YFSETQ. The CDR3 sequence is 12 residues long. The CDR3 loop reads CASGTSIYEQYF. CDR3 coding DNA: TGCGCCAGCGGGACATCGATTTACGAGCAGTACTTC.

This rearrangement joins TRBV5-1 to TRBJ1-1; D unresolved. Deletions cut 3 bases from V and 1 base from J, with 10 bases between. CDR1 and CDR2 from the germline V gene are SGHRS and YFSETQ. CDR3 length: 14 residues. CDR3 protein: CASSSTWANTEAFF. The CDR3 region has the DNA TGCGCCAGCAGCTCCACATGGGCGAACACTGAAGCTTTCTTT.

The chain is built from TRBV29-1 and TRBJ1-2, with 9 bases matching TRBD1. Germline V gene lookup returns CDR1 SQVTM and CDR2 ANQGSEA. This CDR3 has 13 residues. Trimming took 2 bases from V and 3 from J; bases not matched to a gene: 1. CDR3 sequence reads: CSVERDRDYGYTF. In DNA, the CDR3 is TGCAGCGTTGAAAGGGACAGGGACTATGGCTACACCTTC.

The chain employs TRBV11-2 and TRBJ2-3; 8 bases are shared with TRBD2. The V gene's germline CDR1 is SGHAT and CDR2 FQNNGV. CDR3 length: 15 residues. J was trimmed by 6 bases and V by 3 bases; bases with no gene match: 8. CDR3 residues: CASSFLGGASDTQYF. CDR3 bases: TGTGCCAGCAGCTTCCTCGGGGGGGCCTCTGATACGCAGTATTTT.

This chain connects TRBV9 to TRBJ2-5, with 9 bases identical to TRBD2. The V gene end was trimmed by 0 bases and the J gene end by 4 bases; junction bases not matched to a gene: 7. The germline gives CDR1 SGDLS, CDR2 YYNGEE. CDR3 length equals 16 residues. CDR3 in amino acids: CASSVGGRGSGETQYF. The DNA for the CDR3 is TGTGCCAGCAGCGTAGGCGGGAGGGGAAGTGGAGAGACCCAGTACTTC.

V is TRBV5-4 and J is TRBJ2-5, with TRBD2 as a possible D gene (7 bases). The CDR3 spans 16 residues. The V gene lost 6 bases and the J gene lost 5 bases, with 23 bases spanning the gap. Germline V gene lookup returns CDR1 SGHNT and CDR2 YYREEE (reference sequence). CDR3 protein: CASTRGTGRALETQYF. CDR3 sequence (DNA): TGTGCCAGCACCCGAGGAACAGGGAGGGCCCTGGAGACCCAGTACTTC.